Below are 12 T cell receptor beta chains sequenced from a single sample in a study of identical twins (TCRdb year 2016). The library was made by 5' RACE. These reads were obtained on an Illumina HiSeq 2000. Through fastp at Q25 and MiXCR, TCRdb rebuilt clones from the public reads, retaining in-frame beta chains. Entries that share a CDR3 protein sequence are merged under the most common genes and DNA. The sample table holds about 150,000 distinct CDR3 sequences, of which roughly 3.2% were seen once. Together, the top ten hold 8.1% of the sample. Material: memory T cells sorted from blood. Read against the paper, the sample's cell subset or site label means: CD45RO+ enriched T cells. These TCRs come from a man younger than 30 in good health.

This clonotype was detected many times. The chain recombines TRBV6-1 with TRBJ2-7; the match to TRBD1 covers 9 bases. From germline, CDR1 is MNHNS and CDR2 SASEGT. Trimming removed 4 bases from V and 3 bases from J; junction bases left unmatched: 7. CDR3 length: 15 amino acids. The CDR3 protein is CASSAGTGTLYEQYV. The CDR3, as DNA: TGTGCCAGCAGTGCCGGGACAGGGACCCTCTACGAGCAGTACGTC.

This clonotype was seen ten or more times. The V gene is TRBV11-2, the J gene TRBJ2-7, with 9 bases aligning to TRBD1. The germline CDR1 and CDR2 sequences are SGHAT and FQNNGV. Trimming cost V 0 bases and J 5 bases; bases outside gene matches: 11. The length of the CDR3 is 17 residues. The CDR3 DNA sequence: TGTGCCAGCAGCTTAGATAGGATCCGGGACAGGGTCGACGAGCAGTACGTC. Translated: CASSLDRIRDRVDEQYV.

The gene calls are TRBV7-9 and TRBJ1-4, with D possibly being TRBD1 (6 bases). V was cut by 1 base and J by 8 bases, with 11 bases left in between. The CDR3 has 14 amino acids. Germline assignment: CDR1 SEHNR and CDR2 FQNEAQ (reference sequence). The CDR3 loop reads CASSLDPDREKLFF. CDR3 DNA sequence: TGTGCCAGCAGCTTAGACCCAGACAGGGAAAAACTGTTTTTT.

This clonotype was seen repeatedly, ten times or more. The genes are TRBV5-5 and TRBJ1-5; the D gene is possibly TRBD1 (6 bases). The length of the CDR3 is 16 residues. V was pared by 4 bases and J by 0 bases, with 14 bases between. Per germline, CDR1 SGHKS and CDR2 YYEKEE (reference sequence). Here the CDR3 DNA reads TGTGCCAGCAGCGAAACCGGGACAAATAGCAATCAGCCCCAGCATTTT. Translation gives CASSETGTNSNQPQHF.

The sample holds many counts of this clonotype. The rearrangement joins TRBV20-1 to TRBJ2-1; the match to TRBD2 covers 11 bases. The germline V gene encodes CDR1 DFQATT and CDR2 SNEGSKA (reference sequence). This CDR3 region has 14 residues. Losses at the gene ends were 7 bases for V and 3 bases for J; bases not matched to a gene: 5. The CDR3 region has the DNA TGCAGTGTACGAGGACTAGCGGGCTACAATGAGCAGTTCTTC. This translates into CSVRGLAGYNEQFF.

The chain employs TRBV11-2 and TRBJ2-3, with D perhaps given as TRBD1 or TRBD2 (5 bases each). V was trimmed by 5 bases and J by 0 bases, leaving 24 bases between them. Germline assignment: CDR1 SGHAT and CDR2 FQNNGV. This CDR3 has 19 amino acids. In DNA, the CDR3 is TGTGCCAGCAGCCCTAGGGGTTATGTCAGCGGATCTAGCACAGATACGCAGTATTTT. This encodes CASSPRGYVSGSSTDTQYF.

This clonotype turned up a few times. This chain connects TRBV7-2 to TRBJ2-5; 11 bases are a match to TRBD2. Germline V CDR1 and CDR2: SGHTA, FQGNSA. This CDR3 spans 16 amino acids. Trimming took 1 base from V and 6 from J; bases not matched to a gene: 7. CDR3 amino acids: CASSLVTSGSFKTQYF. The CDR3 bases are TGTGCCAGCAGCTTAGTAACTAGCGGGAGTTTCAAGACCCAGTACTTC.

This clonotype has a count of ten or more. V is TRBV4-2 and J is TRBJ2-1; 8 nucleotides agree with TRBD2. The CDR3 sequence is 18 residues long. V gave up 2 bases and J gave up 7 bases; unmatched junction bases: 16. Germline values: CDR1 LGHNA, CDR2 YNFKEQ. CDR3 in DNA: TGTGCCAGCAGCCAAAACACCCCGAGAGCGGGAGTCTCAAATGAGCAGTTCTTC. Amino acids: CASSQNTPRAGVSNEQFF.

In this sample, this clonotype turned up many times. The gene calls are TRBV5-1 and TRBJ2-5; the match to TRBD2 covers 8 bases. The CDR3 loop spans 15 amino acids. CDR1 and CDR2 (germline): SGHRS, YFSETQ. V lost 0 bases, J lost 3 bases, and 4 bases stayed unmatched. CDR3 region: CASSLGLALEETQYF. The CDR3 coding sequence is TGCGCCAGCAGCTTGGGACTAGCGCTGGAAGAGACCCAGTACTTC.

This clonotype was observed at least ten times. The chain employs TRBV5-1 and TRBJ1-2; 10 bases fit TRBD1. CDR1 is SGHRS and CDR2 is YFSETQ in the germline V gene. The length of the CDR3 is 13 residues. The ends lost 0 bases at V and 7 bases at J; junction bases unmatched: 0. CDR3 in DNA: TGCGCCAGCAGCTTGGGGGACAGGGGTGGCTACACCTTC. Amino acids: CASSLGDRGGYTF.

This clonotype has ten or more counts. J is TRBJ2-2 and V is TRBV2, with TRBD2 matching over 8 bases. Germline values: CDR1 SNHLY, CDR2 FYNNEI. J gave up 3 bases and V 4 bases, and 4 bases lay outside the gene matches. The CDR3 contains 15 residues. CDR3 bases: TGTGCCAGCAGTGGGGCGGGGGGCGACACCGGGGAGCTGTTTTTT. Protein sequence: CASSGAGGDTGELFF.

The sample holds many counts of this clonotype. The V call is TRBV11-2, the J call TRBJ2-6; TRBD1 agrees at 9 bases. The CDR3 runs 20 residues. The V and J ends lost 1 base and 2 bases, in that order; junction bases with no gene match: 12. Germline V gene lookup returns CDR1 SGHAT and CDR2 FQNNGV. The CDR3 nucleotides read TGTGCCAGCAGCTTAGGAAATAACAGGGGGCGCCGAGCTGGGGCCAACGTCCTGACTTTC. Amino acids: CASSLGNNRGRRAGANVLTF.